This entry features one T cell receptor (beta chain) sequence. This clonotype was counted once. Its cognate antigen has yet to be identified. Per-base qualities were not stored, and no clone one base away is much larger. One read gives only weak evidence. This was a case-control study nested in a cohort of healthcare workers in London, UK, who had nasopharyngeal swab PCR tests and blood samples taken every week. Between 23 and 31 March 2020, the week of the UK lockdown, healthcare workers were enrolled and then followed up weekly for as long as 16 weeks. This entry comes from a study of early T cells in non-severe SARS-CoV-2 infection (dated by TCRdb to the early 2020s). Study-level background: Because TCR sequencing relied on bulk RNA taken from unsorted whole blood, pairing of alpha and beta chains was not possible. Overall study results and their limits: VDJdb matching was skewed toward anti-spike CD8 responses and likely underestimated virus-specific expansions, missing private and CD4 specificities.

Library method: 5' RACE. TCRdb names NextSeq 500 as the instrument used. To correct for sequencing error and PCR bias, the TCR library protocol tagged individual cDNA molecules with unique molecular identifiers. Both TCR alpha and beta chains were sequenced, and tight co-correlation was observed between alpha and beta sequence abundances in each sample. The authors processed their data as follows. V gene, J gene and CDR3 annotation of TCR sequences was performed with Decombinator V4. Expanded TCRs were defined as changing significantly between any two time points under a Poisson model with p below 0.0001. TCR abundances were normalised to the total number of TCRs sequenced per sample and were expressed as counts per million. VDJdb, accessed 1 November 2021, was searched for CMV, EBV and SARS-CoV-2 annotated TCRs, with TCRs annotated for multiple antigens excluded. TCRdb reprocessing: public reads trimmed at Q25 with fastp, clones called with MiXCR, in-frame beta chains kept. Records with the same CDR3 protein are collapsed into one entry carrying the most frequent genes and DNA. Here the V and J calls rest on TCRdb's processing, not on the authors' analysis. The sample data list 40,000 to 60,000 distinct CDR3 sequences, and 6% to 8% of these were observed just once. The ten most abundant clones make up roughly 6% of the sample.

This clonotype was obtained from an adult who was a healthcare worker with PCR-confirmed SARS-CoV-2 infection or an uninfected control (not recorded which). What was sequenced was whole blood.

The DNA sequence is TGTGCCAGCAGCTACGCGGACGGCACAGATACGCAGTATTTT. The translation is CASSYADGTDTQYF. The chain was built from TRBV7-9 and TRBJ2-3; the D gene remains uncertain. Including cysteine and phenylalanine, the CDR3 has 14 amino acids. CDR3 DNA is the only sequence kept; it has 42 bases, read in frame from the first base. According to the germline V gene (reference sequence), CDR1 reads SEHNR and CDR2 reads FQNEAQ. The trim is 4 bases for V and 1 base for J, with a gap of 9 bases between the germline ends.